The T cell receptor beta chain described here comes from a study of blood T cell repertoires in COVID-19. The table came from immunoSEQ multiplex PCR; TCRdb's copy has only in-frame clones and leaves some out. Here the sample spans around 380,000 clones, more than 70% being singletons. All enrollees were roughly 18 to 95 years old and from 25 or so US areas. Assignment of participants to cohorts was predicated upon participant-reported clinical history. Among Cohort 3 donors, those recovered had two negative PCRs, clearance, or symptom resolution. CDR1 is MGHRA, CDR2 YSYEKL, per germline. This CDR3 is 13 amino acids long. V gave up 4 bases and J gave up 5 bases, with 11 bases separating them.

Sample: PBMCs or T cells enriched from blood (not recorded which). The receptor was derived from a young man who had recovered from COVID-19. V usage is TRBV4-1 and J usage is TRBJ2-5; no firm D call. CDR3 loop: CASSPYPAETQYF. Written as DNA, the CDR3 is TGCGCCAGCAGCCCCTACCCCGCGGAGACCCAGTACTTC.